A single sample is the source of the 10 T cell receptor beta chains below, sequenced in a study of shared clonotypes between healthy human individuals (TCRdb year 2020). CD8 naive samples consisted of CD45RO-negative cells that were positively selected for CCR7, yielding a CD45RA+CCR7+ population without TemRA cells. Libraries were built with the immunoSEQ multiplex PCR assay. TCRdb took this table from immuneACCESS and kept in-frame rearrangements with V and J called. Such tables lack part of the clones; where checked against another copy, unresolved V genes explain under half of the gap, and the rest is unexplained. The table for this sample lists about 680,000 clones; roughly 94% of them were counted only once. The ten largest make up nearly 25% of the sample. Sequenced material: naive CD8+ T cells sorted from blood. The cell subset or site label here, explained by the study, means: CD45RA+CCR7+. The origin of the receptors is a man younger than 40 in good health.

This clone was detected once. The gene calls are TRBV7-9 and TRBJ2-1; TRBD2 matches at 13 bases. The CDR3 totals 15 residues. Germline CDR1 SEHNR, CDR2 FQNEAQ (reference sequence). Unmatched junction bases numbered 7, after V lost 5 bases and J lost 9 bases. CDR3 DNA: TGTGCCAGCAGCCCAGGGACTAGCGGGATGGGTGAGCAGTTCTTC. It encodes CASSPGTSGMGEQFF.

This clone was counted a single time. The chain couples TRBV6-1 to TRBJ2-7; unclear D gene. With 1 base removed from V and 3 bases from J, the gap between germline ends came to 16 bases. Germline loops: CDR1 MNHNS, CDR2 SASEGT. The CDR3 runs 16 residues. As DNA, the CDR3 is TGTGCCAGCAGTGAAGGGTCCATGGGATTGAGCTACGAGCAGTACTTC. Encoded protein: CASSEGSMGLSYEQYF.

V usage is TRBV4-1 and J usage is TRBJ2-7; tentative D call: TRBD1 (6 bases). V was cut by 0 bases and J by 0 bases, with 15 bases left in between. CDR1 and CDR2 from the germline V gene are MGHRA and YSYEKL. The CDR3 runs to 17 residues. CDR3 in DNA: TGCGCCAGCAGCCAAGAACACGGGACAATTAACTCCTACGAGCAGTACTTC. The encoded protein is CASSQEHGTINSYEQYF.

The genes are TRBV7-9 and TRBJ2-7; tentative D call: TRBD2 (6 bases). Germline CDR1 is SEHNR and CDR2 is FQNEAQ (reference sequence). The length of the CDR3 is 17 residues. V lost 2 bases, J lost 0 bases, and 17 bases lay in between. CDR3 DNA: TGTGCCAGCAGCTTAAGTGATGGCGGGATGAGCTCCTACGAGCAGTACTTC. Its protein is CASSLSDGGMSSYEQYF.

This clone was counted once. The chain couples TRBV28 to TRBJ1-5; 12 bases line up with TRBD1. The CDR3 contains 16 residues. V gave up 5 bases and J gave up 6 bases; unmatched junction bases: 8. CDR1 MDHEN and CDR2 SYDVKM come from the germline V gene. The CDR3 here is CASSRGGQGAGQPQHF. For the CDR3, the DNA is TGTGCCAGCAGTCGAGGGGGACAGGGGGCAGGTCAGCCCCAGCATTTT.

This rearrangement joins TRBV7-9 to TRBJ2-5, with D maybe TRBD1 (5 bases). The germline gives CDR1 SEHNR, CDR2 FQNEAQ (reference sequence). Trimming took 2 bases from V and 5 from J, leaving 12 bases between them. The CDR3 extends over 14 amino acids. CDR3 nucleotide sequence: TGTGCCAGCAGCTTACAGGGTTTCGAGGAGACCCAGTACTTC. It specifies CASSLQGFEETQYF.

This chain links TRBV4-1 with TRBJ2-7; no clear D. Trimming pared 3 bases from V and 3 bases from J, leaving 12 bases between. This CDR3 is built from 14 residues. The germline CDR1 and CDR2 sequences are MGHRA and YSYEKL. Here the CDR3 DNA reads TGCGCCAGCAGCCAGGCGGTGGGGAACTACGAGCAGTACTTC. Its translation: CASSQAVGNYEQYF.

The chain uses TRBV14 and TRBJ1-2; tentatively, D is TRBD1 (6 bases). V was clipped by 4 bases and J by 7 bases, with 22 bases between them. This CDR3 has 16 amino acids. Germline V gene sequence: CDR1 SGHDN, CDR2 FVKESK. In DNA, the CDR3 is TGTGCCAGCAGCCTTCTTACAGGGAGTTCTTCGGGTGGCTACACCTTC. It is translated as CASSLLTGSSSGGYTF.

The chain couples TRBV10-3 to TRBJ2-5; 10 bases agree with TRBD2. Trimming took 5 bases from V and 5 from J; bases not matched to a gene: 2. Germline lookup yields CDR1 ENHRY and CDR2 SYGVKD. The CDR3 length is 13 residues. The CDR3 DNA is TGTGCCATCAGTTTAGCGGGAGGTGAGACCCAGTACTTC. Its translation is CAISLAGGETQYF.

In this sample, this clone turned up many times. The DNA for the CDR3 is TGCGCCAGCAGCCCCCAACGGAACACTGAAGCTTTCTTT. Protein product: CASSPQRNTEAFF. This chain joins TRBV23-1 and TRBJ1-1; D gene ambiguous. TRBV23-1 is identified as an open reading frame with a role that is uncertain. The CDR3 runs to 13 residues. The germline V and J ends were trimmed by 6 bases and 1 base, with 9 bases remaining between them.